This TCR beta chain was obtained from a study of PD-1 blockade in classical Hodgkin lymphoma. The table came from immunoSEQ multiplex PCR; TCRdb's copy has only in-frame clones and leaves some out. The sample lists tens of thousands of clones, over 75% occurring once. Study findings and constraints: Reported findings placed baseline TCR diversity lower in newly diagnosed patients (compared with healthy donors). Anyone who began nivolumab under 1 year after ASCT was excluded.

A word on this clone: What it recognizes is unknown.

Relapse after autologous stem cell transplantation occurred in every patient, and brentuximab vedotin exposure varied. V lost 10 bases to trimming and J lost 11 bases, with 26 bases between them. The length of the CDR3 is 14 residues. From germline, CDR1 is MDHEN and CDR2 SYDVKM. Sequenced here: peripheral blood mononuclear cells (PBMCs), sampled at baseline. The chain joins TRBV28 to TRBJ1-1; D perhaps matches TRBD1 (6 bases). The sequence derives from a human donor with classical Hodgkin lymphoma. The CDR3: CATNAHRARREAFF. The CDR3, as DNA: TGTGCCACAAACGCTCACAGGGCGAGGAGGGAGGCTTTCTTT.